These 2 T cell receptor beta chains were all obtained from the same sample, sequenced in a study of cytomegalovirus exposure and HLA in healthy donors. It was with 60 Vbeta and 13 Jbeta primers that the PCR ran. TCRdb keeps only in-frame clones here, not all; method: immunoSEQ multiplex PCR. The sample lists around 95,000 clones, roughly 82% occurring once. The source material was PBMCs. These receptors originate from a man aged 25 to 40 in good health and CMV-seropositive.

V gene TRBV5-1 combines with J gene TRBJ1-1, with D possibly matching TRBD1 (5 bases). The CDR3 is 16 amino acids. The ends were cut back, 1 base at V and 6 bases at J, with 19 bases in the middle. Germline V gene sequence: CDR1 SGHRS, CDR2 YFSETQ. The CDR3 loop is CASSLRTDGGSAEAFF. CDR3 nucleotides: TGCGCCAGCAGCTTGAGAACGGATGGGGGGAGCGCTGAAGCTTTCTTT.

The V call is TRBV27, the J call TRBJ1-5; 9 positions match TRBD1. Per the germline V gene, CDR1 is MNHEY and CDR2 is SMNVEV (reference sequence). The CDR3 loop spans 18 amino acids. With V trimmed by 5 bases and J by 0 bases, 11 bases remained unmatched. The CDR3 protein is CASSTYRGPGYSNQPQHF. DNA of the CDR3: TGTGCCAGCAGTACTTACAGGGGGCCCGGTTATAGCAATCAGCCCCAGCATTTT.